In this sample, the clone carrying this T cell receptor beta chain turned up many times. Antigen: not known. CDR1 and CDR2 from the germline V gene are MNHNS and SASEGT. The CDR3 covers 14 residues. The trim removed 5 bases at V and 7 bases at J, leaving 6 bases unmatched. This sample is part of a study of T-cell memory formation after mild COVID-19. Whole-study findings and limits: Shrinking CD4+ clones resided mostly in CM and EM, and CD8+ ones in EMRA.

Barcoded TCR alpha and TCR beta cDNA libraries with UMIs came from 5'RACE using constant-segment primers. TCRdb passed the 5' RACE reads through MiXCR, listing each CDR3 protein once. The sample includes under 300,000 distinct CDR3 sequences, about 16% seen only once; the top ten take approximately 3.5%. The J gene is TRBJ2-1, the V gene TRBV6-1; 9 bases map to TRBD1. Sequenced input: PBMCs or a T cell subset sorted from them (not recorded which). This TCR came from a man aged 18 to 30 who had mild COVID-19 (a few samples of this study predate the infection). Cell type and time point are not known. The CDR3 nucleotides read TGTGCCAGCAGTACCCACAGGGGGCTTAATGAGCAGTTCTTC. It translates to CASSTHRGLNEQFF.